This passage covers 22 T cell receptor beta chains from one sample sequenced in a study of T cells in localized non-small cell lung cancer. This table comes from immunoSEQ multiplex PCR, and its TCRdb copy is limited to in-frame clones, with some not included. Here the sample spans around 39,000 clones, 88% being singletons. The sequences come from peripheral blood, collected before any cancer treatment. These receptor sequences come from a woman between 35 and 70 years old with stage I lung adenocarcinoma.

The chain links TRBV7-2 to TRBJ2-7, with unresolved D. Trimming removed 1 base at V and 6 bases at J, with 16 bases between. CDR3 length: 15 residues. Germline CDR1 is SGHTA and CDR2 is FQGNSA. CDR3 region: CASSLGASEYGEQYF. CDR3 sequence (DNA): TGTGCCAGCAGCTTAGGGGCTAGTGAGTATGGCGAGCAGTACTTC.

CDR3 DNA: TGTGCCAGCTCACCACTGCCAGATTCAGAGACCCAGTACTTC. It translates to CASSPLPDSETQYF. The rearrangement links TRBV18 to TRBJ2-5; D gene uncertain. Germline loops: CDR1 KGHSH, CDR2 LQKENI. V lost 1 base and J 4 bases, leaving 10 bases between the germline ends. This CDR3 contains 14 residues.

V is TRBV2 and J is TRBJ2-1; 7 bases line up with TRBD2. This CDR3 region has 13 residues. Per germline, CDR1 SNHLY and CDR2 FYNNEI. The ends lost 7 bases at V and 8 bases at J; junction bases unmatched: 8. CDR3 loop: CASKGRDVYEQFF. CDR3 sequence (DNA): TGTGCCAGCAAGGGGAGGGATGTCTATGAGCAGTTCTTC. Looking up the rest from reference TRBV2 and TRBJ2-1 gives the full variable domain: EPEVTQTPSHQVTQMGQEVILRCVPISNHLYFYWYRQILGQKVEFLVSFYNNEISEKSEIFDDQFSVERPDGSNFTLKIRSTKLEDSAMYFCASKGRDVYEQFFGPGTRLTVL.

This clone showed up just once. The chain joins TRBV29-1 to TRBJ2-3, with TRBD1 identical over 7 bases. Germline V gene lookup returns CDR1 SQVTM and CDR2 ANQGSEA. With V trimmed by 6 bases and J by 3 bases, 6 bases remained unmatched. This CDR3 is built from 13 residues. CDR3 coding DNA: TGCAGCGTCGACCTGACAGGGACAGATACGCAGTATTTT. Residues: CSVDLTGTDTQYF.

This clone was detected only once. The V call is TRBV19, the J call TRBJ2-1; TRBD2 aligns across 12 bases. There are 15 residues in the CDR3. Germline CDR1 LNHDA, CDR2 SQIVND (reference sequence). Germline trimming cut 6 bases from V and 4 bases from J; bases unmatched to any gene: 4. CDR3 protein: CASRLTSGSYNEQFF. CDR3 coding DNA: TGTGCCAGTAGACTGACTAGCGGGAGTTACAATGAGCAGTTCTTC.

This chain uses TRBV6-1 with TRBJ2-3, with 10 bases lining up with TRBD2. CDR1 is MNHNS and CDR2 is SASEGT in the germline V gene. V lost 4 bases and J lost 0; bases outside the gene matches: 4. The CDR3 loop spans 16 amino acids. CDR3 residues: CASSARTSGSTDTQYF. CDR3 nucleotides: TGTGCCAGCAGTGCCAGGACTAGCGGTAGCACAGATACGCAGTATTTT.

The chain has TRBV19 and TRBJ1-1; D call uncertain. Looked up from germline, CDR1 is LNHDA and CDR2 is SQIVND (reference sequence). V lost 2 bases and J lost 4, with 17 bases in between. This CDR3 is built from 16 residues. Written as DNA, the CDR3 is TGTGCCAGTAGTATACCGCTACCCAAGGGATCCACTGAAGCTTTCTTT. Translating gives CASSIPLPKGSTEAFF.

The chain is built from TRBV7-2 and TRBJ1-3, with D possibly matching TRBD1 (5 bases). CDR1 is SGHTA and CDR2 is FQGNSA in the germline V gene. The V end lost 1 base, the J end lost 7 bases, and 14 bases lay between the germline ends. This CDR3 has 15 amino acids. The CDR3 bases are TGTGCCAGCAGCTTAGTCGGGACGCCCGGGAACACCATATATTTT. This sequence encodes CASSLVGTPGNTIYF.

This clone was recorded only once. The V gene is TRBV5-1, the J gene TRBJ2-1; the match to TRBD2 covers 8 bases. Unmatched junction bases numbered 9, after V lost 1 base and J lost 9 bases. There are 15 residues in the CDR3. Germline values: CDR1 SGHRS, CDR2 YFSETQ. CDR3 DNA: TGCGCCAGCAGCTTGATTGAGCGGGAGCAGAGTGAGCAGTTCTTC. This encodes CASSLIEREQSEQFF. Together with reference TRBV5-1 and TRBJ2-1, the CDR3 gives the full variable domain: KAGVTQTPRYLIKTRGQQVTLSCSPISGHRSVSWYQQTPGQGLQFLFEYFSETQRNKGNFPGRFSGRQFSNSRSEMNVSTLELGDSALYLCASSLIEREQSEQFFGPGTRLTVL.

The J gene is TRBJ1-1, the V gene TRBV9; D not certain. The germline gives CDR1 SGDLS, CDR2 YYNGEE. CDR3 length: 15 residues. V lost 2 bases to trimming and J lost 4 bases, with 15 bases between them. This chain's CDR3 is CASSVTAAASTEAFF. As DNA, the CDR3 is TGTGCCAGCAGCGTTACGGCCGCGGCGAGCACTGAAGCTTTCTTT.

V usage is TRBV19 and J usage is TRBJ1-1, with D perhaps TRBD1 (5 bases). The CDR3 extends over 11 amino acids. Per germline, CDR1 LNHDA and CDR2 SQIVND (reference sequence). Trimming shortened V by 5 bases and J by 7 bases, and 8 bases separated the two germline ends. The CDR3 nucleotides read TGTGCCAGTAGTCCAGGGCTTGAAGCTTTCTTT. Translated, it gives CASSPGLEAFF. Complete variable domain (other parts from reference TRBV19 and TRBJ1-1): DGGITQSPKYLFRKEGQNVTLSCEQNLNHDAMYWYRQDPGQGLRLIYYSQIVNDFQKGDIAEGYSVSREKKESFPLTVTSAQKNPTAFYLCASSPGLEAFFGQGTRLTVV.

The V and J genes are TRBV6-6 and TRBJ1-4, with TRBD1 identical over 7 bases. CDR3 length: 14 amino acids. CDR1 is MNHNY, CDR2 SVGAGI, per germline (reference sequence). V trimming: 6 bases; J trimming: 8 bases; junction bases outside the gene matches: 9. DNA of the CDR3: TGTGCCAGCAGCCCACGACAGGGAGGGGAAAAACTGTTTTTT. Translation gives CASSPRQGGEKLFF.

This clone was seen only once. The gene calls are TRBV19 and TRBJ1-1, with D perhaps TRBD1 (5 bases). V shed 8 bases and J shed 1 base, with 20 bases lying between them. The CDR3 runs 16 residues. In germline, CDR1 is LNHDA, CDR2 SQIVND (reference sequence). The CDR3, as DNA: TGTGCCAGTTCCCACGGGACGAGGACGGGGAACACTGAAGCTTTCTTT. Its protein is CASSHGTRTGNTEAFF.

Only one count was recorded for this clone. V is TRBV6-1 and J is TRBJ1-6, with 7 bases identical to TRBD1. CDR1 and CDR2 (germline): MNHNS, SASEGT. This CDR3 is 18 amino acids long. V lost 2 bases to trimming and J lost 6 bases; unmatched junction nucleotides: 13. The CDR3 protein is CASSELGQAIWGNSPLHF. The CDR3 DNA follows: TGTGCCAGCAGTGAACTCGGACAGGCGATTTGGGGTAATTCACCCCTCCACTTT.

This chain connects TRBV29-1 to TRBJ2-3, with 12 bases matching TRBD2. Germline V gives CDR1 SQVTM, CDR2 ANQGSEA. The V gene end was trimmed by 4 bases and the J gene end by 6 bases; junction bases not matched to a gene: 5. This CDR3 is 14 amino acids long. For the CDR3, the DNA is TGCAGCGTTGGGACTAGCGGGATACTGGATACGCAGTATTTT. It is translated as CSVGTSGILDTQYF.

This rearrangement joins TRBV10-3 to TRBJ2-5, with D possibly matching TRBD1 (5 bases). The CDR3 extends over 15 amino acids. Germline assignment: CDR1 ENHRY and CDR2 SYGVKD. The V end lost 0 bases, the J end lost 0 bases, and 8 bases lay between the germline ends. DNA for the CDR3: TGTGCCATCAGTGAGTCGACAGATTACCAAGAGACCCAGTACTTC. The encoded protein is CAISESTDYQETQYF.

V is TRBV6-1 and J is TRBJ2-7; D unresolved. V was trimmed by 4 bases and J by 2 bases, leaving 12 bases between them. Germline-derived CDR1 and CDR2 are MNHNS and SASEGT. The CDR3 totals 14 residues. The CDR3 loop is CASSGQAGAYEQYF. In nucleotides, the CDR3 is TGTGCCAGCAGTGGCCAAGCTGGTGCCTACGAGCAGTACTTC.

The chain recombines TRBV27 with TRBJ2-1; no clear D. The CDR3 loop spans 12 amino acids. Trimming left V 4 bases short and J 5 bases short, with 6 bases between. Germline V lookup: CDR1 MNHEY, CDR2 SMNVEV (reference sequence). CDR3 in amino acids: CASSYNNNEQFF. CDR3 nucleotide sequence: TGTGCCAGCAGTTACAATAACAATGAGCAGTTCTTC.

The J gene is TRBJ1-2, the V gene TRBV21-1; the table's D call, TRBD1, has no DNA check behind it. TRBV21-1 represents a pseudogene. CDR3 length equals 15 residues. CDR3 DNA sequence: TGTGCCGTACCGGGACAGGGGGCCGGCGACTATGGCTACACCTTC. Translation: CAVPGQGAGDYGYTF.

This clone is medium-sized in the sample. For the CDR3, the DNA is TGTGCCAGCAGTGCCCTTTGGACAGACTATGGCTACACCTTC. Residues: CASSALWTDYGYTF. The chain carries TRBV6-1 and TRBJ1-2; TRBD1 might be the D (6 bases). V lost 4 bases, J lost 3 bases, and 12 bases lay in between. Germline V gives CDR1 MNHNS, CDR2 SASEGT. The length of the CDR3 is 14 residues.

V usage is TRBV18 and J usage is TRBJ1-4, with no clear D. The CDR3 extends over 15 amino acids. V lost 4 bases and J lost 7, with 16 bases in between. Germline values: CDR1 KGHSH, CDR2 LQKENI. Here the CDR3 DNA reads TGTGCCAGCTCACTAAACAGAGCAAGAGGTGAAAAACTGTTTTTT. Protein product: CASSLNRARGEKLFF.

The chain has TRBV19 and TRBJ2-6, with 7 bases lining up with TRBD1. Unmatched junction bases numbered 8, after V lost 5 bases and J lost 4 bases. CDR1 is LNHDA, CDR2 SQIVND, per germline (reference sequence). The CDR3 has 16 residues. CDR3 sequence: CASSLYRGSGANVLTF. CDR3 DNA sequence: TGTGCCAGTAGTCTCTACAGGGGTTCGGGGGCCAACGTCCTGACTTTC.